This record concerns one TCR beta chain sequence. As yet, its antigen is unknown. The sample comes from a study of CD8+ T cells in alopecia areata. At the level of the study: Among treated patients, oral tofacitinib was administered at 5 to 10 mg twice daily. Findings and caveats of the study: Normal skin's resident alphabeta T cells are also sequenced in scalp samples.

RNA extraction and reverse transcription yielded cDNA as sequencing template. The table came from immunoSEQ multiplex PCR; TCRdb's copy has only in-frame clones and leaves some out. The data contain about 190,000 clones, 59% of them seen just once; the ten biggest clones take up about 15%. The trim removed 4 bases at V and 8 bases at J, leaving 5 bases unmatched. The CDR3 has 13 residues. The germline gives CDR1 GTSNPN, CDR2 SVGIG (reference sequence). This chain connects TRBV30 to TRBJ1-6, with 7 nucleotides matching TRBD1. The TCR comes from a human donor with alopecia areata. The source material was CD4+ T cells sorted from blood, sampled at week 0. The CDR3 DNA follows: TGTGCCTGGACCGGACAGGCGGATTCACCCCTCCACTTT. It is translated as CAWTGQADSPLHF.